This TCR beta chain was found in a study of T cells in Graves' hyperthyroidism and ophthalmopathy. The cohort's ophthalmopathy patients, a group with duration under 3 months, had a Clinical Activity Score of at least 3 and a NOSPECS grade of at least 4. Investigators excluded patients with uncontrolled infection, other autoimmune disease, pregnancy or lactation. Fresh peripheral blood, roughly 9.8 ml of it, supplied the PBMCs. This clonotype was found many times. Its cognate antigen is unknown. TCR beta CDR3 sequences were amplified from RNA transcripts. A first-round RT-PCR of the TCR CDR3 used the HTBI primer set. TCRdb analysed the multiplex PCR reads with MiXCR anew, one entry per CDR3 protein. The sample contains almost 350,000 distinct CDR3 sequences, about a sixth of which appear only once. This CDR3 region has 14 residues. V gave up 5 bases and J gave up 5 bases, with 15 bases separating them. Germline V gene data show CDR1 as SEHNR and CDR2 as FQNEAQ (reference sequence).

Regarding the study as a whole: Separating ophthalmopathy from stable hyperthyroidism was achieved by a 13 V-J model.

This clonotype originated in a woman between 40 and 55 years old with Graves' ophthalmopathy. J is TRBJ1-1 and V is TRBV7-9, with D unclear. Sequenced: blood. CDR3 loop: CASSPFVTETEAFF. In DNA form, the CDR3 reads TGTGCCAGCAGCCCCTTTGTAACGGAGACTGAAGCTTTCTTT.